This TCR beta chain was observed in a study of blood T cell repertoires in COVID-19. Study in general: T cells, B-cell-depleted T cells, or PBMCs supplied cDNA or gDNA.

Authors' processing steps: Quantification of nucleated cells was approximated via reference gene primer amplification. Profiling relied on immunoSEQ multiplex PCR, and the TCRdb table lists in-frame clones only, not all of them. V, J and clone size are those of that table, while D and trimming were read from the DNA. The sample consists of fewer than 300,000 clones, about 76% of them appearing once. Sequencing was performed on peripheral blood. This clonotype was obtained from a woman aged 60 to 75 with active or convalescent COVID-19.

CDR3 sequence reads: CASSPRPPGQSNTGELFF. Written as DNA, the CDR3 is TGTGCCAGCAGCCCCAGACCGCCGGGACAGTCGAACACCGGGGAGCTGTTTTTT. This chain joins TRBV21-1 and TRBJ2-2; the table names TRBD1, a call not compared with the DNA. TRBV21-1 is given as a pseudogene. This CDR3 is built from 18 residues.